The 20 T cell receptor beta chains listed next were all sequenced from one sample in a study of blood T cell repertoires in COVID-19. Sequencing was performed with immunoSEQ multiplex PCR; in TCRdb, only in-frame clones are kept and a portion is missing. The sample carries 400,000 to 450,000 clones, 88% recorded once. Sequencing input: peripheral blood. The origin of the receptors is a woman aged 45 to 65 with COVID-19, enrolled during active disease.

The chain employs TRBV2 and TRBJ1-2; the match to TRBD1 covers 7 bases. Trimming took 10 bases from V and 4 from J; bases not matched to a gene: 21. The CDR3 loop spans 17 amino acids. Germline CDR1 is SNHLY and CDR2 is FYNNEI. Here the CDR3 reads CAIAAVGTDPSPYGYTF. CDR3 DNA: TGTGCCATTGCGGCCGTTGGGACAGATCCAAGCCCCTATGGCTACACCTTC. Full variable domain (missing parts from reference TRBV2 and TRBJ1-2): EPEVTQTPSHQVTQMGQEVILRCVPISNHLYFYWYRQILGQKVEFLVSFYNNEISEKSEIFDDQFSVERPDGSNFTLKIRSTKLEDSAMYFCAIAAVGTDPSPYGYTFGSGTRLTVV.

V is TRBV6-6 and J is TRBJ1-4; no definite D call. From germline, CDR1 is MNHNY and CDR2 SVGAGI (reference sequence). The CDR3 totals 12 residues. V was cut by 7 bases and J by 1 base, with 4 bases left in between. The CDR3: CASIGTNEKLFF. The DNA for the CDR3 is TGTGCCAGCATCGGAACTAATGAAAAACTGTTTTTT.

The J gene is TRBJ1-4, the V gene TRBV9; 7 bases fit TRBD1. Trimming removed 0 bases from V and 6 bases from J; junction bases left unmatched: 20. This CDR3 has 20 amino acids. Looked up from germline, CDR1 is SGDLS and CDR2 is YYNGEE. The DNA for the CDR3 is TGTGCCAGCAGCGTAGCCCTACGTCTTGAAGGGGGCATTACTTATGAAAAACTGTTTTTT. Protein product: CASSVALRLEGGITYEKLFF.

The chain has TRBV30 and TRBJ1-4; D remains ambiguous. The germline CDR1 and CDR2 sequences are GTSNPN and SVGIG (reference sequence). Trimming left V 4 bases short and J 7 bases short, with 10 bases between. CDR3 length: 12 residues. In nucleotides, the CDR3 is TGTGCCTGGAACTGGGCTGGTGAAAAACTGTTTTTT. Translated: CAWNWAGEKLFF.

This chain uses TRBV11-2 with TRBJ2-7; a weak D match, TRBD1 (6 bases). Trimming left V 0 bases short and J 3 bases short, with 12 bases between. Germline loops: CDR1 SGHAT, CDR2 FQNNGV. The CDR3 is 15 amino acids. The CDR3 here is CASSLDSGQYYEQYF. In DNA form, the CDR3 reads TGTGCCAGCAGCTTAGACTCCGGACAGTACTACGAGCAGTACTTC.

V and J are TRBV15 and TRBJ1-2; weak D call: TRBD1 (6 bases). Trimming removed 0 bases from V and 7 bases from J, with 9 bases in between. CDR1 and CDR2 from the germline V gene are LNHNV and YYDKDF (reference sequence). The CDR3 is made up of 13 amino acids. The CDR3 DNA reads as TGTGCCACCAGCAGAGATGGGGGCGTTGGCTACACCTTC. Residues: CATSRDGGVGYTF.

The V and J genes are TRBV3-1 (or the pseudogene TRBV3-2) and TRBJ2-5; D is possibly TRBD1 (8 bases). CDR1 LGHDT and CDR2 YNNKEL come from the germline V gene (reference sequence). Trimming removed 0 bases from V and 4 bases from J, with 15 bases in between. The CDR3 length is 16 residues. The CDR3 is CASSQDQTGGGETQYF. The CDR3 region has the DNA TGTGCCAGCAGCCAAGATCAAACAGGGGGGGGAGAGACCCAGTACTTC.

The rearrangement links TRBV28 to TRBJ2-2; 11 bases are shared with TRBD1. Germline V gene data show CDR1 as MDHEN and CDR2 as SYDVKM. V gave up 5 bases and J gave up 5 bases; unmatched junction bases: 7. This CDR3 is built from 16 residues. The CDR3 DNA sequence: TGTGCCAGCAGTCCCCTCCGGGACAGGGGGACCGGGGAGCTGTTTTTT. Translation gives CASSPLRDRGTGELFF. The full variable domain, rest sourced from reference TRBV28 and TRBJ2-2, is DVKVTQSSRYLVKRTGEKVFLECVQDMDHENMFWYRQDPGLGLRLIYFSYDVKMKEKGDIPEGYSVSREKKERFSLILESASTNQTSMYLCASSPLRDRGTGELFFGEGSRLTVL.

The rearrangement links TRBV5-1 to TRBJ1-5; 7 positions match TRBD1. CDR3 size: 15 residues. Trimming removed 3 bases from V and 3 bases from J; junction bases left unmatched: 6. Germline V gene lookup returns CDR1 SGHRS and CDR2 YFSETQ. The CDR3 here is CASSSRQGNNQPQHF. The CDR3 region has the DNA TGCGCCAGCAGCTCCCGACAGGGAAACAATCAGCCCCAGCATTTT.

The DNA for the CDR3 is TGTGCCAGTAGTATAGATTTGGGACAGGGAGGAGGCACTGAAGCTTTCTTT. This translates into CASSIDLGQGGGTEAFF. The chain couples TRBV19 to TRBJ1-1; TRBD1 matches at 9 bases. V trimming: 0 bases; J trimming: 4 bases; junction bases outside the gene matches: 9. This CDR3 is built from 17 residues. Germline CDR1 and CDR2: LNHDA and SQIVND (reference sequence).

The gene calls are TRBV12-3 or TRBV12-4 and TRBJ2-1, with 10 bases identical to TRBD2. J gave up 14 bases and V 5 bases, and 3 bases lay outside the gene matches. CDR3 length: 11 residues. The CDR3 region is CASSSGGDEFF. The CDR3 DNA reads TGTGCCAGCAGTAGCGGGGGGGATGAGTTCTTC.

V gene TRBV19 combines with J gene TRBJ1-1; D is possibly TRBD1 (6 bases). Germline V lookup: CDR1 LNHDA, CDR2 SQIVND (reference sequence). Between the trimmed V and J ends, which lost 7 bases and 1 base, there was a span of 10 bases. CDR3 length: 13 amino acids. In DNA, the CDR3 is TGTGCCAGTATTGACAGGAAGAACACTGAAGCTTTCTTT. Translated: CASIDRKNTEAFF.

V is TRBV11-2 and J is TRBJ2-3; tentative D call: TRBD2 (5 bases). V was cut by 1 base and J by 4 bases, with 15 bases left in between. The CDR3 length is 16 residues. Germline CDR1 and CDR2: SGHAT and FQNNGV. The CDR3 here is CASSLVRAALADTQYF. For the CDR3, the DNA is TGTGCCAGCAGCTTAGTGAGGGCGGCGTTGGCAGATACGCAGTATTTT.

The genes are TRBV5-1 and TRBJ1-2, with 9 bases aligning to TRBD1. The trim removed 1 base at V and 4 bases at J, leaving 5 bases unmatched. Germline values: CDR1 SGHRS, CDR2 YFSETQ. The CDR3 totals 15 residues. CDR3 loop: CASSLTGGASYGYTF. The CDR3 nucleotides are TGCGCCAGCAGCTTGACAGGGGGCGCGAGCTATGGCTACACCTTC.

The chain couples TRBV30 to TRBJ1-6, with 9 positions matching TRBD1. The CDR3 length is 19 residues. Germline V gene lookup returns CDR1 GTSNPN and CDR2 SVGIG (reference sequence). J lost 2 bases, V lost 2 bases, and 13 bases had no gene match. CDR3 in DNA: TGTGCCTGGAGTTTTACAGTCCCGGGACAGGGTACCTATAATTCACCCCTCCACTTT. It codes for CAWSFTVPGQGTYNSPLHF. Using reference TRBV30 and TRBJ1-6 for the parts outside the CDR3, the full variable domain is SQTIHQWPATLVQPVGSPLSLECTVEGTSNPNLYWYRQAAGRGLQLLFYSVGIGQISSEVPQNLSASRPQDRQFILSSKKLLLSDSGFYLCAWSFTVPGQGTYNSPLHFGNGTRLTVT.

Only a few counts were recorded for this clone. This sequence joins TRBV19 and TRBJ1-2, with D possibly being TRBD1 (5 bases). Trimming cost V 5 bases and J 3 bases, with 10 bases left between them. The CDR3 has 13 amino acids. Germline lookup yields CDR1 LNHDA and CDR2 SQIVND (reference sequence). The CDR3: CASSPKGDYGYTF. In nucleotides, the CDR3 is TGTGCCAGTAGTCCGAAAGGGGACTATGGCTACACCTTC.

The chain is built from TRBV19 and TRBJ2-7, with D perhaps TRBD1 (5 bases). CDR1 and CDR2 (germline): LNHDA, SQIVND (reference sequence). The CDR3 spans 15 residues. The V and J ends lost 3 bases and 0 bases respectively, with 12 bases between them. CDR3 nucleotide sequence: TGTGCCAGTAGTATTTATGCAGGGCACTCCTACGAGCAGTACTTC. The encoded protein is CASSIYAGHSYEQYF.

J is TRBJ1-4 and V is TRBV30, with 7 bases lining up with TRBD1. There are 15 residues in the CDR3. From germline, CDR1 is GTSNPN and CDR2 SVGIG (reference sequence). Trimming cost V 0 bases and J 10 bases; bases outside gene matches: 11. This CDR3 is CAWSVREGAGGKLFF. CDR3 coding DNA: TGTGCCTGGAGTGTACGAGAGGGGGCTGGGGGAAAACTGTTTTTT.

This sequence joins TRBV28 and TRBJ1-4; 8 positions match TRBD1. Per germline, CDR1 MDHEN and CDR2 SYDVKM. J lost 6 bases, V lost 0 bases, and 3 bases had no gene match. The CDR3 has 15 residues. In nucleotides, the CDR3 is TGTGCCAGCAGTTTATGGGAGACAGGGGATGAAAAACTGTTTTTT. This codes for CASSLWETGDEKLFF. The entire variable domain, with the rest obtained from reference TRBV28 and TRBJ1-4, is as follows: DVKVTQSSRYLVKRTGEKVFLECVQDMDHENMFWYRQDPGLGLRLIYFSYDVKMKEKGDIPEGYSVSREKKERFSLILESASTNQTSMYLCASSLWETGDEKLFFGSGTQLSVL.

This chain uses TRBV19 with TRBJ1-1; maybe TRBD1 (5 bases). V lost 5 bases and J lost 4, with 17 bases in between. This CDR3 contains 15 residues. Germline CDR1 LNHDA, CDR2 SQIVND (reference sequence). The CDR3 sequence: CASSGLVGQGTEAFF. The CDR3 DNA reads TGTGCCAGTAGTGGCTTAGTGGGTCAGGGCACTGAAGCTTTCTTT.